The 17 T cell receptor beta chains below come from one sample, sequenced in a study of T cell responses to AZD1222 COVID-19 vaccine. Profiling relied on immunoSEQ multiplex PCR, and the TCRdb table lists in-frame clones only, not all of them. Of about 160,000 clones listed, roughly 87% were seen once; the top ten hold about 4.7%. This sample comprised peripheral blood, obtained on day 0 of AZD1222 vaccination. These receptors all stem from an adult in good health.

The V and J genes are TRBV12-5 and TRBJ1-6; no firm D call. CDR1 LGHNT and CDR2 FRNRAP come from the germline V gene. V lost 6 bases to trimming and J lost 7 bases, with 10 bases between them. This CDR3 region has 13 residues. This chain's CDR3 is CASGIRGNSPLHF. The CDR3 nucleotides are TGTGCTAGTGGGATCCGGGGAAATTCACCCCTCCACTTT.

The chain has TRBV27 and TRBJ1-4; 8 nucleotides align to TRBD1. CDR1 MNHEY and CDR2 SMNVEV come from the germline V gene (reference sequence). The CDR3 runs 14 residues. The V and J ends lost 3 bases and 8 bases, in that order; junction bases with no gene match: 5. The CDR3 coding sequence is TGTGCCAGCAGTTTCCAGGGGGCGGGGGAAAAACTGTTTTTT. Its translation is CASSFQGAGEKLFF.

The CDR3 DNA reads TGTGCCATCAGTGCCAGGGCGAGCTCCTACGAGCAGTACTTC. Its protein product is CAISARASSYEQYF. This rearrangement joins TRBV10-3 to TRBJ2-7, with a weak D call TRBD1 (5 bases). From germline, CDR1 is ENHRY and CDR2 SYGVKD. The CDR3 runs 14 residues. Between the trimmed V and J ends, which lost 4 bases and 0 bases, there was a span of 10 bases.

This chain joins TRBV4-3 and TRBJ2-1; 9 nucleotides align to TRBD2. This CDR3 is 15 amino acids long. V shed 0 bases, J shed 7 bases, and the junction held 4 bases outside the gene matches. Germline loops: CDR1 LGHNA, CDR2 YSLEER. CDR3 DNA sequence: TGCGCCAGCAGCCAAGATCTCCTAGCGGGGAATGAGCAGTTCTTC. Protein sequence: CASSQDLLAGNEQFF.

The CDR3 DNA reads as TGTGCCAGCAGCCGGGAAGGGAGCCCCAATTCACCCCTCCACTTT. This codes for CASSREGSPNSPLHF. The chain links TRBV7-2 to TRBJ1-6; D not resolved. CDR1 and CDR2 from the germline V gene are SGHTA and FQGNSA. V was shortened by 5 bases and J by 7 bases, with 15 bases between the two germline ends. The CDR3 sequence is 15 residues long.

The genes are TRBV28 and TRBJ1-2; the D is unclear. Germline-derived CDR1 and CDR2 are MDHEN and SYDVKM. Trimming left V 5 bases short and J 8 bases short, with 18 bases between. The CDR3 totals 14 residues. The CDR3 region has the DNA TGTGCCAGCAGTCCAAACCCCCCGGTCGGGGGCTACACCTTC. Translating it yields CASSPNPPVGGYTF.

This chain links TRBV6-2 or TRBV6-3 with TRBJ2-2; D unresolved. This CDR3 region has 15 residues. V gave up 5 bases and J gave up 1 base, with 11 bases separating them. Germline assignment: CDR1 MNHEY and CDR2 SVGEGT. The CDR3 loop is CASSLLNLNTGELFF. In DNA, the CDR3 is TGTGCCAGCAGTCTACTAAATTTGAACACCGGGGAGCTGTTTTTT.

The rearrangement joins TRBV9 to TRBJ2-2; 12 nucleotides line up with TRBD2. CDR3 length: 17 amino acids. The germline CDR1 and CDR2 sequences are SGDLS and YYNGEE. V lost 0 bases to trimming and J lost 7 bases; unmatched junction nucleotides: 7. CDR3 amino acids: CASSVAPTSGSFGELFF. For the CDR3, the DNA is TGTGCCAGCAGCGTAGCCCCGACTAGCGGGAGTTTCGGGGAGCTGTTTTTT.

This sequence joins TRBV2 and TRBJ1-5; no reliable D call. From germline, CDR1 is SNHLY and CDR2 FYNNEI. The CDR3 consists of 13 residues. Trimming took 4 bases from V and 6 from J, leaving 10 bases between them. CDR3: CASSGEIGQPQHF. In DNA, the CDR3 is TGTGCCAGCAGTGGGGAGATCGGTCAGCCCCAGCATTTT.

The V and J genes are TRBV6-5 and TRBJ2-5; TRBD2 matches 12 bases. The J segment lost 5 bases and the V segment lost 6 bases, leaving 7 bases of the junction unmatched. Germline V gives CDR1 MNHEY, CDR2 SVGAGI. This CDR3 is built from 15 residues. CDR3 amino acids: CASRPTSGSPETQYF. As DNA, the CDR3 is TGTGCCAGCAGACCGACTAGCGGGAGCCCCGAGACCCAGTACTTC.

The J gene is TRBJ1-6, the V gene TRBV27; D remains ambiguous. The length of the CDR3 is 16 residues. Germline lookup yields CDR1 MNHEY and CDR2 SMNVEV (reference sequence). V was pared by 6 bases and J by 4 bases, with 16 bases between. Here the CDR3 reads CASRGRDTHYNSPLHF. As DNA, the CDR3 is TGTGCCAGCAGGGGCCGAGACACGCATTATAATTCACCCCTCCACTTT.

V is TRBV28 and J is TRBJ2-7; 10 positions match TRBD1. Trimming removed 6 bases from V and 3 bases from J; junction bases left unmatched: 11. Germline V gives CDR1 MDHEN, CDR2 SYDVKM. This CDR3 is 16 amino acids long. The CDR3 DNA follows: TGTGCCAGCAGCCCTGGAGGGGACAGGGGTCTCTACGAGCAGTACTTC. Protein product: CASSPGGDRGLYEQYF.

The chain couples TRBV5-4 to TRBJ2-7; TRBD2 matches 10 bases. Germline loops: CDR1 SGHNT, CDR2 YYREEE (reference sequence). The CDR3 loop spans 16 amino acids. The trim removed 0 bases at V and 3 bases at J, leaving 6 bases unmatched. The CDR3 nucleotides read TGTGCCAGCAGCTTGGGCGGAGCGGGAGGGGACTACGAGCAGTACTTC. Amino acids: CASSLGGAGGDYEQYF. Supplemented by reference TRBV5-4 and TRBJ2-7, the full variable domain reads ETGVTQSPTHLIKTRGQQVTLRCSSQSGHNTVSWYQQALGQGPQFIFQYYREEENGRGNFPPRFSGLQFPNYSSELNVNALELDDSALYLCASSLGGAGGDYEQYFGPGTRLTVT.

CDR3 DNA: TGTGCCAGCAGCTCACAGGGGGGCGAGCAGTACTTC. It encodes CASSSQGGEQYF. This chain uses TRBV7-6 with TRBJ2-7; 8 bases align to TRBD1. V gave up 4 bases and J gave up 6 bases; unmatched junction bases: 2. Germline loops: CDR1 SGHVS, CDR2 FNYEAQ. The CDR3 extends over 12 amino acids. The full variable domain, with the rest looked up from reference TRBV7-6 and TRBJ2-7, is GAGVSQSPRYKVTKRGQDVALRCDPISGHVSLYWYRQALGQGPEFLTYFNYEAQQDKSGLPNDRFSAERPEGSISTLTIQRTEQRDSAMYRCASSSQGGEQYFGPGTRLTVT.

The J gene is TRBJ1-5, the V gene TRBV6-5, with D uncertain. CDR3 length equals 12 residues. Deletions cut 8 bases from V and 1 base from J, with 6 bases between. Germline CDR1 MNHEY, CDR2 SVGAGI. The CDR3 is CASGRSNQPQHF. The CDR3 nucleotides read TGTGCCAGCGGGAGGAGCAATCAGCCCCAGCATTTT.

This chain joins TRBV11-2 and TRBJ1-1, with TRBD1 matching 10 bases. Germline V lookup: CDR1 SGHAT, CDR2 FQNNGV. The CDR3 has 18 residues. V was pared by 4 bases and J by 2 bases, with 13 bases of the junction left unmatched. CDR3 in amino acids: CASSSRWTGTGVNTEAFF. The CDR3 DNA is TGTGCCAGCAGCTCCAGATGGACCGGGACAGGGGTCAACACTGAAGCTTTCTTT.

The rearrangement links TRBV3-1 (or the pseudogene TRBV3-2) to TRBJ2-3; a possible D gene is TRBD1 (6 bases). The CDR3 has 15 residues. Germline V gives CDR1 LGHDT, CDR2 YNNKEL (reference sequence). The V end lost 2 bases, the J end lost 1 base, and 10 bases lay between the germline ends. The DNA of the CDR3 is TGTGCCAGCAGCCAATTCCGGACAGGCACAGATACGCAGTATTTT. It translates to CASSQFRTGTDTQYF.